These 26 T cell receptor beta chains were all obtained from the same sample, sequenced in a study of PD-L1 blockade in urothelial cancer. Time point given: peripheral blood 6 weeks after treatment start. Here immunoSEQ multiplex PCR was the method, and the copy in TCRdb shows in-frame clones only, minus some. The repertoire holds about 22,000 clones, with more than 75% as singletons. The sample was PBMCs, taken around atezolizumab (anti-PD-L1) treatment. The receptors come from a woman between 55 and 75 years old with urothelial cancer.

CDR3 sequence (DNA): TGTGCCAGCAGCTTTCTCCGTAGCGGAACCTACGAGCAGTACTTC. It specifies CASSFLRSGTYEQYF. The chain combines TRBV7-9 with TRBJ2-7, with D possibly TRBD2 on 6 matching bases. Deletions cut 3 bases from V and 2 bases from J, with 14 bases between. CDR3 length: 15 residues. Per the germline V gene, CDR1 is SEHNR and CDR2 is FQNEAQ (reference sequence).

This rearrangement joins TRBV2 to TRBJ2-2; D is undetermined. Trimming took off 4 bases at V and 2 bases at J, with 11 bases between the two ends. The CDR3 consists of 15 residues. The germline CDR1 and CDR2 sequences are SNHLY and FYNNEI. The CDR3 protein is CASSVTTHNTGELFF. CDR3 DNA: TGTGCCAGCAGTGTTACTACACACAACACCGGGGAGCTGTTTTTT.

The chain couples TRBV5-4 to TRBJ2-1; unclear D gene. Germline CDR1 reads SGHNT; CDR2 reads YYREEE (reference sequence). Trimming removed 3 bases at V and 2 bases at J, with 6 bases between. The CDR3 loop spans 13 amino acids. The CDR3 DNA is TGTGCCAGCAGCTCCCCGGCCTACAATGAGCAGTTCTTC. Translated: CASSSPAYNEQFF.

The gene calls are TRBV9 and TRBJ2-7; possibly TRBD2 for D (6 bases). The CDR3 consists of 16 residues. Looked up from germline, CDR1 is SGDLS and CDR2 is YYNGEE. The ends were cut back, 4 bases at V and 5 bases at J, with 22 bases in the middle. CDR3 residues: CASSPRSFGSYDEQYF. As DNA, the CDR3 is TGTGCCAGCAGCCCCCGGAGCTTCGGGAGTTATGACGAGCAGTACTTC.

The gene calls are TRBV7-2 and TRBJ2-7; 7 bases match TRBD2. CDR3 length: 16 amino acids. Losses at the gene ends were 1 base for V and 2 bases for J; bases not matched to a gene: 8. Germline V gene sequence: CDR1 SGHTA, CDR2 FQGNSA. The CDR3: CASSLGSGGTAYEQYF. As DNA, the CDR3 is TGTGCCAGCAGCTTAGGTTCGGGGGGTACAGCCTACGAGCAGTACTTC.

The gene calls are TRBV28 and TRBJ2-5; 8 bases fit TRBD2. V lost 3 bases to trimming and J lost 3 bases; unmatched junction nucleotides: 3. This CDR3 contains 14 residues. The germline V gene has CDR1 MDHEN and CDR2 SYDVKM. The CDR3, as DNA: TGTGCCAGCAGTTTCGGTAGCGGGAAAGAGACCCAGTACTTC. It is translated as CASSFGSGKETQYF.

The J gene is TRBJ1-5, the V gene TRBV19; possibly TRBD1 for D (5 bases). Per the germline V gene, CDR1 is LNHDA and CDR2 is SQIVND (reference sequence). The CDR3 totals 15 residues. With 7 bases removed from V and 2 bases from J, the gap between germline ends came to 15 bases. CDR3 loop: CASNPGPIGNQPQHF. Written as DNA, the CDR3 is TGTGCCAGTAACCCAGGGCCTATTGGCAATCAGCCCCAGCATTTT.

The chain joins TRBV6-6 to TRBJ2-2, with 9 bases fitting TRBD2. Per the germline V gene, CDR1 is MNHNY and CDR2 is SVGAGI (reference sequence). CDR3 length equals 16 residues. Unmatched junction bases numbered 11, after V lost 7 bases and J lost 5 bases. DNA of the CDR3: TGTGCCAGCATTGTCCAGGTAGCGGGAGTAACCGGGGAGCTGTTTTTT. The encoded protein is CASIVQVAGVTGELFF.

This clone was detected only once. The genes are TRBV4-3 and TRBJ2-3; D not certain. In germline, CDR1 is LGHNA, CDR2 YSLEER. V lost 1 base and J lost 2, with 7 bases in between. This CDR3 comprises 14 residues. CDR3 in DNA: TGCGCCAGCAGCCAAGTACTACTCACAGATACGCAGTATTTT. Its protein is CASSQVLLTDTQYF.

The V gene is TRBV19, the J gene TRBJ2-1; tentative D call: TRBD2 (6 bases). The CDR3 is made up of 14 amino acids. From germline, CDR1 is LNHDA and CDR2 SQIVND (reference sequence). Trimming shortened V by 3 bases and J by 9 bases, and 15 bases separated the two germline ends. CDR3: CASSILGGDGEQFF. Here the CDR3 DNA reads TGTGCCAGTAGTATTCTGGGCGGGGACGGTGAGCAGTTCTTC.

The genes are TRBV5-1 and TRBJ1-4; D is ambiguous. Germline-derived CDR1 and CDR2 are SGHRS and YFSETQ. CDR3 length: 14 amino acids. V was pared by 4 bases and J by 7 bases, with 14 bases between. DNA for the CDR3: TGCGCCAGCAGCCTGGTACCGGGGTTTGAAAAACTGTTTTTT. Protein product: CASSLVPGFEKLFF. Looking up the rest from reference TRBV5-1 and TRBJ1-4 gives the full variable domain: KAGVTQTPRYLIKTRGQQVTLSCSPISGHRSVSWYQQTPGQGLQFLFEYFSETQRNKGNFPGRFSGRQFSNSRSEMNVSTLELGDSALYLCASSLVPGFEKLFFGSGTQLSVL.

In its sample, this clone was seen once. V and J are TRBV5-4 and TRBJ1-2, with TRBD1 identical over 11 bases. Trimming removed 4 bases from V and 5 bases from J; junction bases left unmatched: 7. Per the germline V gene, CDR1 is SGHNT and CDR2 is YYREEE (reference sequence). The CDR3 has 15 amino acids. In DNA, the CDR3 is TGTGCCAGCAGCCCTGGGACAGGGGGGTATTATGGCTACACCTTC. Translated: CASSPGTGGYYGYTF.

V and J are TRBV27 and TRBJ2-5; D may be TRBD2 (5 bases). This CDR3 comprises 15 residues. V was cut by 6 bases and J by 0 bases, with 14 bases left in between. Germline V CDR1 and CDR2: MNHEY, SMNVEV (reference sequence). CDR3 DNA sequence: TGTGCCAGCAGCCGGAATATCGGGAACCAAGAGACCCAGTACTTC. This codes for CASSRNIGNQETQYF.

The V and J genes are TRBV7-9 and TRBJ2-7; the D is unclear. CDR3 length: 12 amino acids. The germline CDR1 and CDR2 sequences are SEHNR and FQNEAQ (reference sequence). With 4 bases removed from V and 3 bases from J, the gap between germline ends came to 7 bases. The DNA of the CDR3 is TGTGCCAGCAGCTCACATATCTACGAGCAGTACTTC. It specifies CASSSHIYEQYF.

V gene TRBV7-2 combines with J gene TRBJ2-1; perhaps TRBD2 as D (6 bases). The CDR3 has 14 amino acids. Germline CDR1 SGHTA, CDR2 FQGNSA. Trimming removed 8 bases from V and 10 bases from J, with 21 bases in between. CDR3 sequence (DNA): TGTGCCAGCGGGCGGGAACAAAACACGTGGGAGCAGTTCTTC. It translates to CASGREQNTWEQFF.

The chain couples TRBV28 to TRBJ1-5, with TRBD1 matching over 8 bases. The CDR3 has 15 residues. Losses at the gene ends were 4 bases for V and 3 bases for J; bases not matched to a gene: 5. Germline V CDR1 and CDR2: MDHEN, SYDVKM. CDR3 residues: CASSSGQALNQPQHF. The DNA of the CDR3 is TGTGCCAGCAGTTCGGGACAGGCTCTCAATCAGCCCCAGCATTTT.

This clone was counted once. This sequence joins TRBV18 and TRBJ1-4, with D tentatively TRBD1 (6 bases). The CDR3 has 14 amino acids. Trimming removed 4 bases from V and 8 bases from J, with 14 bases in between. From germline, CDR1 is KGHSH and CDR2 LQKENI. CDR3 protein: CASSLIPGTEKLFF. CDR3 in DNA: TGTGCCAGCTCACTCATACCGGGGACAGAAAAACTGTTTTTT.

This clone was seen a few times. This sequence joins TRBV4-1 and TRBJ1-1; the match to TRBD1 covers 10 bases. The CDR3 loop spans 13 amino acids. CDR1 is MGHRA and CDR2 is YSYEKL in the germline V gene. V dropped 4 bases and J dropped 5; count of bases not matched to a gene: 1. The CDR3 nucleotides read TGCGCCAGCAGCCTGGGACAGGGGACTGAAGCTTTCTTT. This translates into CASSLGQGTEAFF.

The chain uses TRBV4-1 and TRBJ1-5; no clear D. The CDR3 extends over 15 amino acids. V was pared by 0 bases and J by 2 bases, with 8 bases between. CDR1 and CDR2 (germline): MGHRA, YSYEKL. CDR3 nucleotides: TGCGCCAGCAGCCAAGAGCGGGCGGGCAATCAGCCCCAGCATTTT. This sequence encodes CASSQERAGNQPQHF.

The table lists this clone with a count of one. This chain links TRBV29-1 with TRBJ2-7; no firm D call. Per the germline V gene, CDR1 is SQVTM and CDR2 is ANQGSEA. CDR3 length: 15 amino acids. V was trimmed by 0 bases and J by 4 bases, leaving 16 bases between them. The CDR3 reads CSVEDLIGPEYEQYF. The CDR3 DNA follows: TGCAGCGTTGAAGATCTAATCGGCCCGGAGTACGAGCAGTACTTC.

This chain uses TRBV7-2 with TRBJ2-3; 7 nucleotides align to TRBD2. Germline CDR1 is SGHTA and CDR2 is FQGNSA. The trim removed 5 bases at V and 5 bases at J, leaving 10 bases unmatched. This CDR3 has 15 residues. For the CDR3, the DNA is TGTGCCAGCAGCCTCTCTGGGGGGGGAGGAGATACGCAGTATTTT. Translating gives CASSLSGGGGDTQYF.

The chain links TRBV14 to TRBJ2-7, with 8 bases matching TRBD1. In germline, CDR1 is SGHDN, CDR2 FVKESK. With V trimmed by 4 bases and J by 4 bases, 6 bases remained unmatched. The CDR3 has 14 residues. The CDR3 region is CASSPGTGEYEQYF. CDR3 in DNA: TGTGCCAGCAGCCCTGGGACAGGTGAATACGAGCAGTACTTC. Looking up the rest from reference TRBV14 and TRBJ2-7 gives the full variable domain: EAGVTQFPSHSVIEKGQTVTLRCDPISGHDNLYWYRRVMGKEIKFLLHFVKESKQDESGMPNNRFLAERTGGTYSTLKVQPAELEDSGVYFCASSPGTGEYEQYFGPGTRLTVT.

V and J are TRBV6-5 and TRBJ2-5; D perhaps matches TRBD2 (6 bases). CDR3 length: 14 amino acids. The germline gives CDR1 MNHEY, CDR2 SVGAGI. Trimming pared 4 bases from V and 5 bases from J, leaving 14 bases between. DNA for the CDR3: TGTGCCAGCAGTTTGGCGGGGCCCAGGGAGACCCAGTACTTC. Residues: CASSLAGPRETQYF.

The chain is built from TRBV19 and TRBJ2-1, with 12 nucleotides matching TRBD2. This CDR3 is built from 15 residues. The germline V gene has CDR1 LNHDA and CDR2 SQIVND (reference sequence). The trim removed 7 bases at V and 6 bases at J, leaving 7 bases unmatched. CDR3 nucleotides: TGTGCCAGTACTATCCAGACTAGCGGGAGCAATGAGCAGTTCTTC. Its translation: CASTIQTSGSNEQFF.

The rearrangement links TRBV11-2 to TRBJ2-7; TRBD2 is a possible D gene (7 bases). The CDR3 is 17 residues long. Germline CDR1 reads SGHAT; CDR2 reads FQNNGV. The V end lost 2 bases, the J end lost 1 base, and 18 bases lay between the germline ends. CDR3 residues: CASSLRGKRDRSYEQYF. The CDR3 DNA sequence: TGTGCCAGCAGCTTAAGGGGGAAGCGGGATCGGTCCTACGAGCAGTACTTC.

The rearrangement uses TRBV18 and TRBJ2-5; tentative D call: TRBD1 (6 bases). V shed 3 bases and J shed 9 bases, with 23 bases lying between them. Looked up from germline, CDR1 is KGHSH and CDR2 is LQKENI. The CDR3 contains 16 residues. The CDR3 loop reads CASSPIPRTALGAQYF. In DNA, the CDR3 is TGTGCCAGCTCACCCATTCCGCGGACAGCGTTAGGGGCCCAGTACTTC.